The 5 T cell receptor beta chains in this list originate from one sample, sequenced in a study of cytomegalovirus exposure and HLA in healthy donors. Amplification used 60 Vbeta primers and 13 Jbeta primers. TCRdb's table, derived via immunoSEQ multiplex PCR, lists solely in-frame clones and lacks some. The profile covers tens of thousands of clones, with approximately 76% appearing a single time and about 1.4% taken by the ten largest. Source material: PBMCs. The receptors shown here come from a male donor in good health and CMV-seronegative.

This chain connects TRBV11-2 to TRBJ1-5, with TRBD1 as a possible D gene (5 bases). CDR3 length equals 13 residues. Germline-derived CDR1 and CDR2 are SGHAT and FQNNGV. V dropped 7 bases and J dropped 7 bases, with 14 bases sitting between them. For the CDR3, the DNA is TGTGCCAGCAAAGGGGCAGGAGGGCAGCCCCAGCATTTT. This codes for CASKGAGGQPQHF.

The chain links TRBV19 to TRBJ2-7, with 7 bases matching TRBD1. Germline V lookup: CDR1 LNHDA, CDR2 SQIVND (reference sequence). The CDR3 extends over 14 amino acids. Trimming at V came to 6 bases and at J to 3 bases, leaving 8 bases not matched to a gene. Written as DNA, the CDR3 is TGTGCCAGTAGCCGGGGACAGTTTAACTACGAGCAGTACTTC. This translates into CASSRGQFNYEQYF.

The V gene is TRBV2, the J gene TRBJ1-5, with 8 bases aligning to TRBD1. Germline loops: CDR1 SNHLY, CDR2 FYNNEI. This CDR3 contains 14 residues. Trimming cost V 6 bases and J 3 bases; bases outside gene matches: 4. The CDR3 DNA reads as TGTGCCAGCAGGGGGGACAGGTCCAATCAGCCCCAGCATTTT. This encodes CASRGDRSNQPQHF.

This chain links TRBV9 with TRBJ1-6, with 8 bases that match TRBD1. This CDR3 has 14 amino acids. Germline V gives CDR1 SGDLS, CDR2 YYNGEE. V lost 4 bases to trimming and J lost 12 bases; unmatched junction nucleotides: 9. The chain's CDR3 is CASSIQGALEPLHF. The CDR3 DNA is TGTGCCAGCAGCATTCAGGGGGCGTTAGAACCCCTCCACTTT.

This chain links TRBV7-3 with TRBJ2-2, with no clear D. Germline V gene sequence: CDR1 SGHTA, CDR2 FQGTGA. The V end was cut by 1 base, the J end by 0 bases, with 9 bases between. The length of the CDR3 is 16 residues. DNA of the CDR3: TGTGCCAGCAGCTTAATCGCAGGTCCGAACACCGGGGAGCTGTTTTTT. This codes for CASSLIAGPNTGELFF.